This T cell receptor (beta chain) was recovered during a study of CD8 T cells in ankylosing spondylitis. Study-level findings and limits: A TCR beta motif of about 8 highly homologous variants appeared characteristic of ankylosing spondylitis blood.

This CDR3 has 17 residues. From germline, CDR1 is MGHRA and CDR2 YSYEKL. With V trimmed by 0 bases and J by 5 bases, 10 bases remained unmatched. TCRdb re-derived calls from the 5' RACE reads in MiXCR, one entry per CDR3 protein. The data show about 540,000 distinct CDR3 sequences, with approximately 12% seen just once and under 7.5% held by the top ten. This clonotype was seen ten or more times. Its antigen is still unknown. The sample taken for sequencing was blood, either unsorted or a sorted T cell fraction (not recorded which). The V gene is TRBV4-1, the J gene TRBJ2-5; 9 nucleotides match TRBD2. This clonotype originated in a male donor with ankylosing spondylitis. The CDR3: CASSQDGLAGARETQYF. The DNA for the CDR3 is TGCGCCAGCAGCCAAGATGGCTTAGCGGGAGCGAGGGAGACCCAGTACTTC.